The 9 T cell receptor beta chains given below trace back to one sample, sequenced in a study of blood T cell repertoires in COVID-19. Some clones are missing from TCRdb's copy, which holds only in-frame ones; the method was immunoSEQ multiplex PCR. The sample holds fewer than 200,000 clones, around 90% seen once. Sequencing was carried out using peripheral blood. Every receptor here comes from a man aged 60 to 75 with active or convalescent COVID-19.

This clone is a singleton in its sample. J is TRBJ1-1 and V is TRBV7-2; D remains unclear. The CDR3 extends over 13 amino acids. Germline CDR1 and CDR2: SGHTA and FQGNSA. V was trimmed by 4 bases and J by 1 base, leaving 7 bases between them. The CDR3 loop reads CASSSFRNTEAFF. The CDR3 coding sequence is TGTGCCAGCAGCTCGTTCAGGAACACTGAAGCTTTCTTT.

In DNA, the CDR3 is TGCGCCAGCAGCTTGGCCCCAGGGGGCGCGGGGACCGGGGAGCTGTTTTTT. Translation: CASSLAPGGAGTGELFF. The rearrangement uses TRBV5-1 and TRBJ2-2; 8 bases align to TRBD1. The CDR3 is made up of 17 amino acids. Per germline, CDR1 SGHRS and CDR2 YFSETQ. Trimming cost V 0 bases and J 5 bases; bases outside gene matches: 9. Looking up the rest from reference TRBV5-1 and TRBJ2-2 gives the full variable domain: KAGVTQTPRYLIKTRGQQVTLSCSPISGHRSVSWYQQTPGQGLQFLFEYFSETQRNKGNFPGRFSGRQFSNSRSEMNVSTLELGDSALYLCASSLAPGGAGTGELFFGEGSRLTVL.

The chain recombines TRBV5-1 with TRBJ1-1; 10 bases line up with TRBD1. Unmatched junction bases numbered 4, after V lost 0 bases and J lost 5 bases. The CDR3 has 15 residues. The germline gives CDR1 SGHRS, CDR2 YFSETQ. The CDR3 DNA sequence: TGCGCCAGCAGCTTGGTGGGACAGGGGAAGACTGAAGCTTTCTTT. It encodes CASSLVGQGKTEAFF.

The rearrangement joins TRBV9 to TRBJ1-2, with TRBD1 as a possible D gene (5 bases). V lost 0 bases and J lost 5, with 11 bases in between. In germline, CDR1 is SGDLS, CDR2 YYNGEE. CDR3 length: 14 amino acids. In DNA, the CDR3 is TGTGCCAGCAGCGTAGAGGGGAATAGATATGGCTACACCTTC. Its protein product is CASSVEGNRYGYTF.

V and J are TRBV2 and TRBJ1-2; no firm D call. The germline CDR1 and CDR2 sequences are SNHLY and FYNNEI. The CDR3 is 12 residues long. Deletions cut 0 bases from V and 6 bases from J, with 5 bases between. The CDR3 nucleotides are TGTGCCAGCAGTGAAGCGGGAGATGGCTACACCTTC. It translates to CASSEAGDGYTF.

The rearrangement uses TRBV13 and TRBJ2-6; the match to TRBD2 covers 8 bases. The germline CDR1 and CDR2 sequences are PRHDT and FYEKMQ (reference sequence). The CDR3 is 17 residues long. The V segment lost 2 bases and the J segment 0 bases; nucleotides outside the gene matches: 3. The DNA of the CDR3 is TGTGCCAGCAGCTTAAGCCTAGCGGGCTCTGGGGCCAACGTCCTGACTTTC. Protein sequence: CASSLSLAGSGANVLTF.

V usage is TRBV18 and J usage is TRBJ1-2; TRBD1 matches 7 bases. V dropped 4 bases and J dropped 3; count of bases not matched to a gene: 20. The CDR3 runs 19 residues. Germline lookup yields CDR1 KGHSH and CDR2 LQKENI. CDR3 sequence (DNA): TGTGCCAGCTCACATTTCCGTGTCGGCCAGGGGGGAGAATACTATGGCTACACCTTC. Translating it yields CASSHFRVGQGGEYYGYTF.

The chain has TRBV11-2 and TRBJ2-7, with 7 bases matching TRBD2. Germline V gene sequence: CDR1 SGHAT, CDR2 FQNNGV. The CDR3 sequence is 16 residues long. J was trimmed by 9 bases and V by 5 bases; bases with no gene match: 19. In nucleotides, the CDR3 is TGTGCCAGCAGCCAAGAACCGGGACTACAAGTTCTGGGGCAGTACTTC. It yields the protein CASSQEPGLQVLGQYF. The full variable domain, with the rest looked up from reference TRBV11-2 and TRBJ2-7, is EAGVAQSPRYKIIEKRQSVAFWCNPISGHATLYWYQQILGQGPKLLIQFQNNGVVDDSQLPKDRFSAERLKGVDSTLKIQPAKLEDSAVYLCASSQEPGLQVLGQYFGPGTRLTVT.

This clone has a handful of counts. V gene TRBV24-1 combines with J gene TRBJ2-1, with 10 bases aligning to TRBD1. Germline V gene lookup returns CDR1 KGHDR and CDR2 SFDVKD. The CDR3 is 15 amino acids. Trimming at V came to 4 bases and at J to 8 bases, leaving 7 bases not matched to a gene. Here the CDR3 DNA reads TGTGCCACCAGTGAGGCAGGGGACAGGGGATATGAGCAGTTCTTC. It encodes CATSEAGDRGYEQFF.